This T cell receptor (beta chain) came from a study of blood T cell repertoires in COVID-19. About the study: Material from acute and convalescent COVID-19 was sourced from the United States, Italy and Spain. PBMCs, B-cell-depleted T cells, or T cells provided the cDNA or gDNA that made up the material.

V trimming: 0 bases; J trimming: 3 bases; junction bases outside the gene matches: 0. This CDR3 comprises 14 residues. Per the germline V gene, CDR1 is SGDLS and CDR2 is YYNGEE. The assay was immunoSEQ multiplex PCR, and TCRdb's table has in-frame clones only and misses some. The sample comprises a few hundred thousand clones, 80% to 95% of which are singletons, and about 7% rests with the top ten. The chain is built from TRBV9 and TRBJ1-1; 9 nucleotides agree with TRBD1. Source material: peripheral blood. The sequence was obtained from a woman aged 30 to 39 with COVID-19, enrolled during active disease. DNA of the CDR3: TGTGCCAGCAGCGTAGGGGACAGGGACACTGAAGCTTTCTTT. Translating gives CASSVGDRDTEAFF.